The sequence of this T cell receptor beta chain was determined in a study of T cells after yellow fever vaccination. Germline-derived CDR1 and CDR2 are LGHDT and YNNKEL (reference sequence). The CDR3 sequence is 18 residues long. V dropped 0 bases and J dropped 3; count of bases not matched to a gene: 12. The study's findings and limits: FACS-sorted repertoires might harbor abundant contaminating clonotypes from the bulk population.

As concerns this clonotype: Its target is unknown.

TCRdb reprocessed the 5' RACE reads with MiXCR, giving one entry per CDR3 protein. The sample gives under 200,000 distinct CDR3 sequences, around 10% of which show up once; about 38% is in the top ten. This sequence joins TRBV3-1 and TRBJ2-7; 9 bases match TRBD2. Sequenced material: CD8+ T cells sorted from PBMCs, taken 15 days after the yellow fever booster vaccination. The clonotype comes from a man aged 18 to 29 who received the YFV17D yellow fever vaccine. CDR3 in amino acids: CASSQDQGLRREGYEQYV. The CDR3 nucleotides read TGTGCCAGCAGCCAAGATCAAGGGTTGCGGCGGGAGGGCTACGAGCAGTACGTC.